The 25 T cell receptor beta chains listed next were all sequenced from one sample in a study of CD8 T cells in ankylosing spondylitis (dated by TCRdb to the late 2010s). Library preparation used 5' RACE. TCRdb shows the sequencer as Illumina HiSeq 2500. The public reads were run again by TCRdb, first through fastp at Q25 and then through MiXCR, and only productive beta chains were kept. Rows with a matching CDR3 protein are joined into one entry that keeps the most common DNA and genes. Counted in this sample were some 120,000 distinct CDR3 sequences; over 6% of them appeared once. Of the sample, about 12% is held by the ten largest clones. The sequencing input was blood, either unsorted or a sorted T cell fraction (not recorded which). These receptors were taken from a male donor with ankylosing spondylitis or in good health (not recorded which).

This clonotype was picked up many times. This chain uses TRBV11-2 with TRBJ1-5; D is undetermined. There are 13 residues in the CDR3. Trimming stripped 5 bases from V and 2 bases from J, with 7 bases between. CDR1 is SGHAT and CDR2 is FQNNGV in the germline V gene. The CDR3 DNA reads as TGTGCCAGCAGCGTCAGCGGCAATCAGCCCCAGCATTTT. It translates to CASSVSGNQPQHF.

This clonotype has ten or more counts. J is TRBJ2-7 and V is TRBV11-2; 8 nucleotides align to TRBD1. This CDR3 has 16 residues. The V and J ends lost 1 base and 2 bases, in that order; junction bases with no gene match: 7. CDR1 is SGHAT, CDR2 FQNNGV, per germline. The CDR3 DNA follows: TGTGCCAGCAGCTTAGCCCCGGGACAGGCGACCTACGAGCAGTACTTC. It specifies CASSLAPGQATYEQYF.

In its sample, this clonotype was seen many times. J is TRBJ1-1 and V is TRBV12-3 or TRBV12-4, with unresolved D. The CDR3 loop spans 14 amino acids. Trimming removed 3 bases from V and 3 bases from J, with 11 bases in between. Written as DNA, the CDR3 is TGTGCCAGCAGTTTGGCTGGGTATGACACTGAAGCTTTCTTT. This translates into CASSLAGYDTEAFF.

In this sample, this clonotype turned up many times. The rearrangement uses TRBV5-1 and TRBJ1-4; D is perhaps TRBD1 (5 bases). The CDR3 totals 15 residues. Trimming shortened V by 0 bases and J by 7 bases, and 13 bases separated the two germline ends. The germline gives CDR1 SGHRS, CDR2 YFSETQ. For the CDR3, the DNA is TGCGCCAGCAGCTTGGAGGGCAGGGCAGCTGAAAAACTGTTTTTT. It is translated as CASSLEGRAAEKLFF.

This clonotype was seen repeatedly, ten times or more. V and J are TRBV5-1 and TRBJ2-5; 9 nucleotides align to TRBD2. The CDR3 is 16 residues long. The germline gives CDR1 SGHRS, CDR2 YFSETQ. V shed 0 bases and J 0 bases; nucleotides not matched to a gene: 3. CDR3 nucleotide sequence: TGCGCCAGCAGCTTGGTGTCTAGCGGGAACCAAGAGACCCAGTACTTC. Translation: CASSLVSSGNQETQYF.

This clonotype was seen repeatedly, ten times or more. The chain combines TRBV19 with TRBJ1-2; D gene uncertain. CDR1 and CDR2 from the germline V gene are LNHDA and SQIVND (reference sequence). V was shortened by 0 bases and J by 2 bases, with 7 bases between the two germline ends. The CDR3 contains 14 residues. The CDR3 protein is CASSIDVNNYGYTF. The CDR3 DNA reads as TGTGCCAGTAGTATAGATGTTAACAACTATGGCTACACCTTC.

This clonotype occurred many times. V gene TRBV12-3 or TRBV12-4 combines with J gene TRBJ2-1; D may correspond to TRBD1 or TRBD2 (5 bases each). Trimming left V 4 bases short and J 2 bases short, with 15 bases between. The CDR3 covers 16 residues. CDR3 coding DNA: TGTGCCAGCAGTTCCCTCGGGGCCAGTGCCTACAATGAGCAGTTCTTC. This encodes CASSSLGASAYNEQFF.

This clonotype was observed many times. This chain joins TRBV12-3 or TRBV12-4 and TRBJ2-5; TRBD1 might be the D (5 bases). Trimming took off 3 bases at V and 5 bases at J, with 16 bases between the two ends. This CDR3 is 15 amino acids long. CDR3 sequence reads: CASSFGPGSGETQYF. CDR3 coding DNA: TGTGCCAGCAGTTTTGGGCCAGGCTCAGGGGAGACCCAGTACTTC.

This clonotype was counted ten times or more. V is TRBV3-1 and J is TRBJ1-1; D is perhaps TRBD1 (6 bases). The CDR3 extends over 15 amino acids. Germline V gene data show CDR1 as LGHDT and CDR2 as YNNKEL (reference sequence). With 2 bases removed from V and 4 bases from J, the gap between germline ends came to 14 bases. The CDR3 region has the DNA TGTGCCAGCAGCCAATATACGGGGGCGGCCACTGAAGCTTTCTTT. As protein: CASSQYTGAATEAFF. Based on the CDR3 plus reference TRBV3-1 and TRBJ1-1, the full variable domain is DTAVSQTPKYLVTQMGNDKSIKCEQNLGHDTMYWYKQDSKKFLKIMFSYNNKELIINETVPNRFSPKSPDKAHLNLHINSLELGDSAVYFCASSQYTGAATEAFFGQGTRLTVV.

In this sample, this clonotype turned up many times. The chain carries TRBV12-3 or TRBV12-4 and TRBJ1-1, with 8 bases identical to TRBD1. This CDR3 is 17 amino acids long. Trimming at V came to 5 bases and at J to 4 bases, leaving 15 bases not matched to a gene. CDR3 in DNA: TGTGCCAGCAGTCCCCTCGCCCCTGGACAGGGTACCACTGAAGCTTTCTTT. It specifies CASSPLAPGQGTTEAFF.

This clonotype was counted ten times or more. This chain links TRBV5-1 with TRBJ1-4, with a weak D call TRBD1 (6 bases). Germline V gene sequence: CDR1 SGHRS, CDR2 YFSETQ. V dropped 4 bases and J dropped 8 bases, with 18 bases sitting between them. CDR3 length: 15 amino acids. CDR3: CASSGGTFGSEKLFF. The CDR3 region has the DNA TGCGCCAGCAGCGGCGGGACATTTGGGTCGGAAAAACTGTTTTTT.

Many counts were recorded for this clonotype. The chain's CDR3 is CASSSRAGLQETQYF. CDR3 bases: TGTGCCAGCAGTTCCCGAGCAGGCCTCCAAGAGACCCAGTACTTC. This rearrangement joins TRBV6-5 to TRBJ2-5; D not resolved. The CDR3 consists of 15 residues. Trimming shortened V by 4 bases and J by 1 base, and 13 bases separated the two germline ends. From germline, CDR1 is MNHEY and CDR2 SVGAGI.

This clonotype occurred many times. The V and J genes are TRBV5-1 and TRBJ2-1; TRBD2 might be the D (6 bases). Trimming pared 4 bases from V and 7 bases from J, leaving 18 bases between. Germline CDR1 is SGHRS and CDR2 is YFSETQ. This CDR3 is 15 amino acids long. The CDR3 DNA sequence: TGCGCCAGCAGCCCCCGGGCGGGATCTCGGAATGAGCAGTTCTTC. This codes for CASSPRAGSRNEQFF.

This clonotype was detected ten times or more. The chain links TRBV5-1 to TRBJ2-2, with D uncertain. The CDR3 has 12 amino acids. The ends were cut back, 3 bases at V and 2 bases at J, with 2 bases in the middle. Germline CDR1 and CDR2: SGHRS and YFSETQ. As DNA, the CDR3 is TGCGCCAGCAGCTCAAACACCGGGGAGCTGTTTTTT. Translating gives CASSSNTGELFF.

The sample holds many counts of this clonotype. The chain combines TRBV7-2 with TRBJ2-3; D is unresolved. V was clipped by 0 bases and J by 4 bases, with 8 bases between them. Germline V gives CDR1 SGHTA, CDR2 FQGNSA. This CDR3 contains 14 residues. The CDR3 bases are TGTGCCAGCAGCTTAGCTCACCCGGCAGATACGCAGTATTTT. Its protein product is CASSLAHPADTQYF.

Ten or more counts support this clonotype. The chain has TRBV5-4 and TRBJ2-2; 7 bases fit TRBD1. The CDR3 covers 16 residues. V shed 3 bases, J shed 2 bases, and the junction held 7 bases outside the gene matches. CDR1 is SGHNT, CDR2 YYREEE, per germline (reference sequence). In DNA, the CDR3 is TGTGCCAGCAGCTCGGAACAGGGGCAAAACACCGGGGAGCTGTTTTTT. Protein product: CASSSEQGQNTGELFF.

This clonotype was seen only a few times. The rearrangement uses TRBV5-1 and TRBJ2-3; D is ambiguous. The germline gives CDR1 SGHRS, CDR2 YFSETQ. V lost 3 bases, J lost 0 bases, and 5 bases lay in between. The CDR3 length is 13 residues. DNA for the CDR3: TGCGCCAGCAGCTATCCTAGCACAGATACGCAGTATTTT. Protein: CASSYPSTDTQYF.

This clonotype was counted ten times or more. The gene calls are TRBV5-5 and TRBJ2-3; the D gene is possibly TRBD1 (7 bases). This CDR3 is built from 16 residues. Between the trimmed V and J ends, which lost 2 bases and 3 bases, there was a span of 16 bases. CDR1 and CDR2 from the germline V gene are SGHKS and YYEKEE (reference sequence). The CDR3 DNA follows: TGTGCCAGCAGCTTCCCCGTTGCAGGGGGGACAGATACGCAGTATTTT. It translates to CASSFPVAGGTDTQYF.

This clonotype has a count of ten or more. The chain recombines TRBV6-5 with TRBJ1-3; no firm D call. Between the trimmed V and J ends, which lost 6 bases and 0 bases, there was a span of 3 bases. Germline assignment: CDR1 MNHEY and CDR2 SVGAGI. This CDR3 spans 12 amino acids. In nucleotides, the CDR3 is TGTGCCAGCAGGTCCTCTGGAAACACCATATATTTT. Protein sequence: CASRSSGNTIYF.

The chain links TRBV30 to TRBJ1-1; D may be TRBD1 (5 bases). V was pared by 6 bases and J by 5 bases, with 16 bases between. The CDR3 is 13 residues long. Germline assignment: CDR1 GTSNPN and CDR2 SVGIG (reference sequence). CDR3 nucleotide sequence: TGTGCCTGCCGGGGGAGGGTCGGGACTGAAGCTTTCTTT. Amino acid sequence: CACRGRVGTEAFF.

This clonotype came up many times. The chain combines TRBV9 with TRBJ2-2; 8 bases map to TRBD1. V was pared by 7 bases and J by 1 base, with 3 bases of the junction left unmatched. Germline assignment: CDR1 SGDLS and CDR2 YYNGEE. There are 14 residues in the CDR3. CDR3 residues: CASGTGGNTGELFF. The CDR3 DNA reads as TGTGCCAGCGGGACAGGTGGGAACACCGGGGAGCTGTTTTTT.

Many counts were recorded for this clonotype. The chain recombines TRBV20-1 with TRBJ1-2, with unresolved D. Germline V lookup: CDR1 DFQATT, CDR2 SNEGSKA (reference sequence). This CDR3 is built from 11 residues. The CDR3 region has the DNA TGCAGCCAGTGGGATAACTATGGCTACACCTTC. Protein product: CSQWDNYGYTF.

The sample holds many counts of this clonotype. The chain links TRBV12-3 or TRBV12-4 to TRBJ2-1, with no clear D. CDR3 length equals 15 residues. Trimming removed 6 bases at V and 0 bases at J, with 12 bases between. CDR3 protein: CASSPPGSSYNEQFF. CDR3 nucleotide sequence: TGTGCCAGCAGCCCGCCGGGCAGCTCCTACAATGAGCAGTTCTTC.

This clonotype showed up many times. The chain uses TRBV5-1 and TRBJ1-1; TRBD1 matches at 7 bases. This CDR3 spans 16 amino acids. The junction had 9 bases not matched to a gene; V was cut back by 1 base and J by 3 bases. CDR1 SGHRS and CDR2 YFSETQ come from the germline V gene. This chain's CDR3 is CASSLFGFDRDTEAFF. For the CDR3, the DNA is TGCGCCAGCAGCTTGTTCGGTTTTGACAGGGACACTGAAGCTTTCTTT.

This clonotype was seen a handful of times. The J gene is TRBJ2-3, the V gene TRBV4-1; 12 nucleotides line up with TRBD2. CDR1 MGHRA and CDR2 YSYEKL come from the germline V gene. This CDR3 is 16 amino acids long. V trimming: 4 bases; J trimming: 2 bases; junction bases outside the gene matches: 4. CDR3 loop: CASSPGLAGYTDTQYF. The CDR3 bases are TGCGCCAGCAGCCCGGGACTAGCGGGTTACACAGATACGCAGTATTTT.